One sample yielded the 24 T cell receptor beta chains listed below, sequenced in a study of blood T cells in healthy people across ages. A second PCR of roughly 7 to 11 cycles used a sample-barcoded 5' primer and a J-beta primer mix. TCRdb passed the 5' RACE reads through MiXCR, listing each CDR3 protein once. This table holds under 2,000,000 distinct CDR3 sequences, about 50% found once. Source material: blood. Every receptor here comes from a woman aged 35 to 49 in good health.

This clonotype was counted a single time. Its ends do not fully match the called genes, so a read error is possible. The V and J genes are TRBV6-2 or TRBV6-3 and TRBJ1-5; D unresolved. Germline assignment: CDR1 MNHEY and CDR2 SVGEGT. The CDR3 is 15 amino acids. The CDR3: CVSSYSAALNQPQHF. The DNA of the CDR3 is TGTGTCAGCAGTTACTCGGCAGCCCTCAATCAGCCCCAGCATTTT.

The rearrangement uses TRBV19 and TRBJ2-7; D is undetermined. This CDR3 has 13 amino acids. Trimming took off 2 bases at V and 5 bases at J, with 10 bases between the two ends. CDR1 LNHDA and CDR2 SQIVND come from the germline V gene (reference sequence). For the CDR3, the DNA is TGTGCCAGTAGTATAAGCGCACGCAACGAGCAGTACTTC. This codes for CASSISARNEQYF.

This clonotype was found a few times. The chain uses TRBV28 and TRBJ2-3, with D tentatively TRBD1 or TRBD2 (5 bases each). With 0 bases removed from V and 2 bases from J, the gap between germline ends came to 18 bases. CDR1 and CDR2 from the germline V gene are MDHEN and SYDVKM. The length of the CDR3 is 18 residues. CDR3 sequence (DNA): TGTGCCAGCAGTTTATGGGTCATGGGGACCCAGCTCACAGATACGCAGTATTTT. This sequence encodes CASSLWVMGTQLTDTQYF.

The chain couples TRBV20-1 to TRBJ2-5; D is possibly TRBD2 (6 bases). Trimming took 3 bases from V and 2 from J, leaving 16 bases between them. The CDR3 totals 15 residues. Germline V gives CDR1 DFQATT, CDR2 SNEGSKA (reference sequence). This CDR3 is CSARGGGPAQETQYF. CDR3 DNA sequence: TGCAGTGCTAGGGGGGGAGGCCCAGCTCAAGAGACCCAGTACTTC.

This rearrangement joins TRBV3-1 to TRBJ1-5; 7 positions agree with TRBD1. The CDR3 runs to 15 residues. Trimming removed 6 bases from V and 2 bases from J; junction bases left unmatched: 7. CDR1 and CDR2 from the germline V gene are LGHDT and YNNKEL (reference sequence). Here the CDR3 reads CASSLRTGRNQPQHF. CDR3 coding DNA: TGTGCCAGCAGTCTTCGGACAGGCCGCAATCAGCCCCAGCATTTT.

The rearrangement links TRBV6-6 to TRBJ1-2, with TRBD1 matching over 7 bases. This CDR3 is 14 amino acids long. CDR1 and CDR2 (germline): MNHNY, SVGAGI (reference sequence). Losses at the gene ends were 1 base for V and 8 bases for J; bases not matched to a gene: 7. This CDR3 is CASSYYQTGYGYTF. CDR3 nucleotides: TGTGCCAGCAGTTACTACCAGACAGGGTACGGCTACACCTTC.

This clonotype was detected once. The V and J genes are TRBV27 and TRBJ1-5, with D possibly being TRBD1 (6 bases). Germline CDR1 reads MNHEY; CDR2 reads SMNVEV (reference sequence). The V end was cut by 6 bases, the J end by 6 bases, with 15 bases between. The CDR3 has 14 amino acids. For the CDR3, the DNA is TGTGCCAGCAGCCGTCAACAGGGTGGTCAGCCCCAGCATTTT. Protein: CASSRQQGGQPQHF.

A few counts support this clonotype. The CDR3 protein is CASSPRSTVYEQYF. CDR3 DNA: TGTGCCAGCAGTCCACGATCTACCGTATACGAGCAGTACTTC. The gene calls are TRBV27 and TRBJ2-7; no firm D call. Germline CDR1 reads MNHEY; CDR2 reads SMNVEV (reference sequence). The V end lost 5 bases, the J end lost 4 bases, and 15 bases lay between the germline ends. CDR3 length equals 14 residues.

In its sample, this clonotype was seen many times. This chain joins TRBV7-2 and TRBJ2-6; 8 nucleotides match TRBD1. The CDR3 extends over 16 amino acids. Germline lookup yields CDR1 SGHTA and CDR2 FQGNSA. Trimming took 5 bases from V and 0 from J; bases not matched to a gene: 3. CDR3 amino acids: CASSRTGLSGANVLTF. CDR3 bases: TGTGCCAGCAGCCGGACAGGGCTCTCTGGGGCCAACGTCCTGACTTTC.

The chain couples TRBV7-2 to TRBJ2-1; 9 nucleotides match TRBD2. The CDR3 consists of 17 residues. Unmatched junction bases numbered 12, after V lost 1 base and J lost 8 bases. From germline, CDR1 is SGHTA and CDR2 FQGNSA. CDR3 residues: CASSLVPPAGGGYEQFF. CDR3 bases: TGTGCCAGCAGCTTAGTACCCCCAGCGGGGGGCGGATATGAGCAGTTCTTC.

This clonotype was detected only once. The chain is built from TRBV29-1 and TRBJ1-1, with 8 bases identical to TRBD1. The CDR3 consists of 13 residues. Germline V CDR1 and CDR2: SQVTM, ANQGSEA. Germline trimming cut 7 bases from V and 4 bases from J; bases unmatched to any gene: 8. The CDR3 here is CSGLQGGATEAFF. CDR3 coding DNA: TGCAGCGGCCTACAGGGGGGAGCCACTGAAGCTTTCTTT.

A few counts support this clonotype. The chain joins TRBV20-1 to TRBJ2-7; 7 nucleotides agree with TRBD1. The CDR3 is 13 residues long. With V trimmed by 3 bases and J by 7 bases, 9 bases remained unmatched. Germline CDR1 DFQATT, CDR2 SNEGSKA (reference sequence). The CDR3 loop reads CSARRTGVFEQYF. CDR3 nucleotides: TGCAGTGCTAGGAGGACAGGAGTCTTTGAGCAGTACTTC.

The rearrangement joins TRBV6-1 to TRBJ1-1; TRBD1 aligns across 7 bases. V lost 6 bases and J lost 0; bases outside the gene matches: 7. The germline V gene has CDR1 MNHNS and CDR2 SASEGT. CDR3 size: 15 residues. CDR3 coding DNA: TGTGCCAGCAGAGGGACAGATTCTATGAACACTGAAGCTTTCTTT. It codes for CASRGTDSMNTEAFF.

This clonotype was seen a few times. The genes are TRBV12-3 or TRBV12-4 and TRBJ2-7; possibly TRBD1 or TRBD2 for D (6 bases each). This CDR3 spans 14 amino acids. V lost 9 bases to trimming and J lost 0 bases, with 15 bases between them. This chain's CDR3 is CARPGGQSSYEQYF. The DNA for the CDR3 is TGTGCCAGGCCCGGGGGACAAAGCTCCTACGAGCAGTACTTC.

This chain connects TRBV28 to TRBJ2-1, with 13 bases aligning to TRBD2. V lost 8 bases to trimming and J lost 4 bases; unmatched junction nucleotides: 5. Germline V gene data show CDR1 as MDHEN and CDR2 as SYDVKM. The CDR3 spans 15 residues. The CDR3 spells CASLTSGGSYNEQFF. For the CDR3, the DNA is TGTGCCAGCCTGACTAGCGGGGGGTCGTACAATGAGCAGTTCTTC.

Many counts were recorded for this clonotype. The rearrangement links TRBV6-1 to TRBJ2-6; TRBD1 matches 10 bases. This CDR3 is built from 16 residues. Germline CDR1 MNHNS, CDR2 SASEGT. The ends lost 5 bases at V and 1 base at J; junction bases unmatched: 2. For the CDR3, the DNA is TGTGCCAGCAGTCGGGACAGGGGATCTGGGGCCAACGTCCTGACTTTC. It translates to CASSRDRGSGANVLTF.

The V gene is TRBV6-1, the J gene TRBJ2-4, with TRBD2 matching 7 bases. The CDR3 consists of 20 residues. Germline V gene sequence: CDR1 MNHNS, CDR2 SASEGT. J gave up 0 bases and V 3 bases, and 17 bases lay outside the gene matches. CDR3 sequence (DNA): TGTGCCAGCAGTGAGCCAAGGGTGGACGTGGGGGGGTTAGCCAAAAACATTCAGTACTTC. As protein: CASSEPRVDVGGLAKNIQYF.

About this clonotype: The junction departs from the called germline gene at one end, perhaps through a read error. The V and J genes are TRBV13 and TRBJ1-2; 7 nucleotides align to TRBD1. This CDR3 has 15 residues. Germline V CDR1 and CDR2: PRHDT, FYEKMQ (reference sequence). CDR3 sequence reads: CASSSSTGVYYGYTF. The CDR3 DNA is TGTGCCAGCAGCTCATCAACAGGGGTTTACTACGGCTACACCTTC.

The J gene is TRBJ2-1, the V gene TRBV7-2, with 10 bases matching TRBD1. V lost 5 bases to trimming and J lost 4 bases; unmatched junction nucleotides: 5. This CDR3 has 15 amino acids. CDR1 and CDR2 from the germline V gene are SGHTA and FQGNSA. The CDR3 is CASSTRTGGYNEQFF. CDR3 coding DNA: TGTGCCAGCAGCACAAGGACAGGGGGGTACAATGAGCAGTTCTTC.

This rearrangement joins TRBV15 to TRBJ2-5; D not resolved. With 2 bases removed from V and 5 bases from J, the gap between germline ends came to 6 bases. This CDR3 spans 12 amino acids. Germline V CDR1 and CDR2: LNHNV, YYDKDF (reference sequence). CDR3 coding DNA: TGTGCCACCAGCAGAACGATGGAGACCCAGTACTTC. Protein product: CATSRTMETQYF.

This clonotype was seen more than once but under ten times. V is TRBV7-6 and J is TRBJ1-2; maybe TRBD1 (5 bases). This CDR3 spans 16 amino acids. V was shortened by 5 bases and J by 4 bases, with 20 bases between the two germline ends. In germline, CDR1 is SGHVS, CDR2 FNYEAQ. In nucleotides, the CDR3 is TGTGCCAGCAGCCCCGGTTCTGGGGACGCGAGCTATGGCTACACCTTC. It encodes CASSPGSGDASYGYTF.

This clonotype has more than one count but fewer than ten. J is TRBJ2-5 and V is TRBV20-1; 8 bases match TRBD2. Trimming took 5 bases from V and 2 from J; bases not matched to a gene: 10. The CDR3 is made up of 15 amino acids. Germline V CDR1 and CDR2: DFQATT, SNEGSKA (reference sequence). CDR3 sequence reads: CSAPRGGRLQETQYF. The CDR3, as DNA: TGCAGTGCTCCCCGGGGGGGGAGACTACAAGAGACCCAGTACTTC.

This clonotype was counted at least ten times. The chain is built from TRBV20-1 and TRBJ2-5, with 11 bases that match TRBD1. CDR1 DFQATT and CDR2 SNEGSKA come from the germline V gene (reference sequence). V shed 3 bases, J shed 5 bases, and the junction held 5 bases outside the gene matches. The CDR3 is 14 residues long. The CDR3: CSASTGQGVETQYF. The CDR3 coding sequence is TGCAGTGCTAGCACGGGACAGGGGGTCGAGACCCAGTACTTC.

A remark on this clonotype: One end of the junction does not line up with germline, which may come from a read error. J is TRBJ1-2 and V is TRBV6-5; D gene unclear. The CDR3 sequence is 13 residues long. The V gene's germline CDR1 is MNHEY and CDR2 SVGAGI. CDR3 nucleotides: TGTGCCAGCACTTACGGACGGAACTATGGCTACACCTTC. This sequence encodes CASTYGRNYGYTF.